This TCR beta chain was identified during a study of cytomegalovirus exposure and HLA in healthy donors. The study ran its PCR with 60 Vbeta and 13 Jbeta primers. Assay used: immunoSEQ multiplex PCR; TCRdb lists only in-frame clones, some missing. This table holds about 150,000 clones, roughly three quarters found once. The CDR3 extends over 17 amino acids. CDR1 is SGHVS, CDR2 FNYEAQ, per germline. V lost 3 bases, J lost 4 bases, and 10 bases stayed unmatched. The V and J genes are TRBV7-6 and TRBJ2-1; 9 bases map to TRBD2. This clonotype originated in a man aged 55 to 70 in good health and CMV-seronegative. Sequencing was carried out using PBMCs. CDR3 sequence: CASSLIAGANPYNEQFF. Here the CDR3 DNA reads TGTGCCAGCAGCTTGATAGCGGGAGCGAACCCATACAATGAGCAGTTCTTC.